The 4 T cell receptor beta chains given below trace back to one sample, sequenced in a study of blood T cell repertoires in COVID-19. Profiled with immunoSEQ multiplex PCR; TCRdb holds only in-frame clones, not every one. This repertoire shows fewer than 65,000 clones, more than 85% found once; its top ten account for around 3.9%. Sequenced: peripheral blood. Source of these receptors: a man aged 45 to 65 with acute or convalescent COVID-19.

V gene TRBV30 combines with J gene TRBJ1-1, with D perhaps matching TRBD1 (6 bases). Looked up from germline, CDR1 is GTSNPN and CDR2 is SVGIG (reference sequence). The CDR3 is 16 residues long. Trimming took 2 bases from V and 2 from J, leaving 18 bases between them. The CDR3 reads CAWSSPQAGHNTEAFF. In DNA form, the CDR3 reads TGTGCCTGGAGTTCCCCACAAGCGGGACATAACACTGAAGCTTTCTTT.

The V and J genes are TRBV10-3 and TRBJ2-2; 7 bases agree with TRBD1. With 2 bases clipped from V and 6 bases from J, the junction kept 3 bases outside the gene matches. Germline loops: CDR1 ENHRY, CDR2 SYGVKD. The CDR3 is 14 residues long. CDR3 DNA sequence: TGTGCCATCAGTGAGCCGCAGGGGGCCGGGGAGCTGTTTTTT. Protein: CAISEPQGAGELFF.

CDR3 in DNA: TGTGCCAGCAGTGAATTGGGGAGGGTTCAGCCCCAGCATTTT. Protein product: CASSELGRVQPQHF. The J gene is TRBJ1-5, the V gene TRBV6-1; unclear D gene. This CDR3 contains 14 residues. Germline V CDR1 and CDR2: MNHNS, SASEGT. V lost 2 bases, J lost 6 bases, and 11 bases lay in between.

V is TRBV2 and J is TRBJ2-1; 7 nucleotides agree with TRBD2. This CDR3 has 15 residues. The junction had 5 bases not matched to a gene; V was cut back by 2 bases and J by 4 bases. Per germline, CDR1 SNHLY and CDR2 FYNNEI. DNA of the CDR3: TGTGCCAGCAGTGAAAGGCTAGCGGCATACAATGAGCAGTTCTTC. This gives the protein CASSERLAAYNEQFF.